This entry features one T cell receptor beta chain sequence. Its antigen is not known. Time point defined: newly diagnosed GD, antithyroid drugs for less than 3 months. Extracted PBMC RNA gave rise to the TCR library. From germline, CDR1 is SEHNR and CDR2 FQNEAQ (reference sequence). The CDR3 consists of 19 residues. V dropped 1 base and J dropped 2 bases, with 22 bases sitting between them. These data belong to a study of regulatory T cells in long-lasting Graves disease. CDR3-region Arm-PCR and iRepertoire HTBI primers produced the TCR beta libraries. Original handling: Among the samples, roughly 65 TRBV and 12 to 15 TRBJ segments were identified. TCRdb re-analysed the multiplex PCR reads in MiXCR, keeping a single row per CDR3 protein. The V and J calls were determined by TCRdb, not by the authors. The sample shows roughly 380,000 distinct CDR3 sequences, less than 20% of them seen only once. Overall study findings and caveats: Analyses excluded thyroid tissue, covering peripheral blood alone. The study found persistent patients shared more public clonotypes (fewer than 3,000) than new patients (over 900).

The TCR originated in a female donor with Graves disease. The material was peripheral blood mononuclear cells (PBMCs), obtained at new diagnosis, from a patient treated with antithyroid drugs. The V call is TRBV7-9, the J call TRBJ2-3; D is unresolved. This chain's CDR3 is CASSLEVYSTIKNTDTQYF. The CDR3 DNA reads TGTGCCAGCAGCTTAGAAGTCTACTCGACGATAAAGAACACAGATACGCAGTATTTT.